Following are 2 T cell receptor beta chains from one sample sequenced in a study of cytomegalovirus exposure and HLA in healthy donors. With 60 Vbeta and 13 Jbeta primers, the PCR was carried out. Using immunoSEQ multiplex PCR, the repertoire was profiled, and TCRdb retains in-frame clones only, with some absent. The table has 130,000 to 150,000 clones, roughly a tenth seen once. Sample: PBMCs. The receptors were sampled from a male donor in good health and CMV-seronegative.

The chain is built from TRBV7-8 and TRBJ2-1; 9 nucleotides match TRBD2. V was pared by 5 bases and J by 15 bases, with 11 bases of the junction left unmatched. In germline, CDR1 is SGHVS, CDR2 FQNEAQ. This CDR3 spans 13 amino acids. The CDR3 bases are TGTGCCAGCAGCCCCTGGATAGCGGGGGATCGGTTCTTC. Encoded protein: CASSPWIAGDRFF.

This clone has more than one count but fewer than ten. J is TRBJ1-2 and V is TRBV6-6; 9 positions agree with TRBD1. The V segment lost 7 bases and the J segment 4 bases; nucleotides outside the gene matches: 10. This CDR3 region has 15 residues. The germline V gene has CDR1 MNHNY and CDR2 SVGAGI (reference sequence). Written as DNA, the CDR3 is TGTGCCAGCACCTCCGGGACAGGGTATTCCTATGGCTACACCTTC. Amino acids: CASTSGTGYSYGYTF.